This passage covers 27 T cell receptor beta chains from one sample sequenced in a study of cytomegalovirus exposure and HLA in healthy donors. Primers for the PCR totalled 60 Vbeta and 13 Jbeta. Libraries were prepared by immunoSEQ multiplex PCR; TCRdb keeps only in-frame clonotypes and omits some of them. The sample lists some 120,000 clones; approximately 8.7% were seen once. The sequencing sample was made of PBMCs. The receptor set was obtained from a man in his forties in good health and CMV-seronegative.

This clone was seen a handful of times. V gene TRBV6-5 combines with J gene TRBJ1-1; no reliable D call. The V gene lost 2 bases and the J gene lost 1 base, with 5 bases spanning the gap. The CDR3 is 13 amino acids. Looked up from germline, CDR1 is MNHEY and CDR2 is SVGAGI. The DNA of the CDR3 is TGTGCCAGCAGTTACGAGGAGAACACTGAAGCTTTCTTT. Translating it yields CASSYEENTEAFF.

The V and J genes are TRBV4-3 and TRBJ2-6; the D gene is possibly TRBD1 (6 bases). Trimming removed 2 bases at V and 1 base at J, with 9 bases between. The CDR3 runs 16 residues. Germline V CDR1 and CDR2: LGHNA, YSLEER. The CDR3 region is CASSQLRGSGANVLTF. The CDR3 DNA follows: TGCGCCAGCAGCCAACTCAGGGGTTCTGGGGCCAACGTCCTGACTTTC.

This rearrangement joins TRBV5-4 to TRBJ2-1, with 11 bases lining up with TRBD2. The germline CDR1 and CDR2 sequences are SGHNT and YYREEE (reference sequence). The ends lost 4 bases at V and 2 bases at J; junction bases unmatched: 8. There are 17 residues in the CDR3. The CDR3, as DNA: TGTGCCAGCAGCCCGTCACTAGCGGGGGATACCTACAATGAGCAGTTCTTC. Amino acid sequence: CASSPSLAGDTYNEQFF.

V gene TRBV15 combines with J gene TRBJ1-2, with D possibly being TRBD1 (5 bases). This CDR3 has 13 amino acids. Per the germline V gene, CDR1 is LNHNV and CDR2 is YYDKDF (reference sequence). V was shortened by 0 bases and J by 6 bases, with 8 bases between the two germline ends. The CDR3 loop reads CATSREEGDGYTF. In nucleotides, the CDR3 is TGTGCCACCAGCAGAGAAGAAGGGGATGGCTACACCTTC.

The genes are TRBV5-6 and TRBJ1-4; 9 nucleotides align to TRBD1. Germline-derived CDR1 and CDR2 are SGHDT and YYEEEE. The V and J ends lost 7 bases and 7 bases, in that order; junction bases with no gene match: 5. This CDR3 region has 13 residues. The CDR3, as DNA: TGTGCCAGCTGGGACAGGGTAGCTGAAAAACTGTTTTTT. This encodes CASWDRVAEKLFF.

This clone was seen a handful of times. The rearrangement uses TRBV2 and TRBJ1-1; 7 nucleotides match TRBD1. Germline loops: CDR1 SNHLY, CDR2 FYNNEI. The CDR3 has 15 amino acids. Germline trimming cut 6 bases from V and 6 bases from J; bases unmatched to any gene: 13. DNA for the CDR3: TGTGCCAGCAGCTCCCTTCGACAGGGTGGCGCTGAAGCTTTCTTT. This gives the protein CASSSLRQGGAEAFF.

J is TRBJ2-5 and V is TRBV5-1; D is possibly TRBD1 (6 bases). The DNA end is more similar to TRBJ2-7, so the J call may be wrong. CDR3 length equals 15 residues. Germline lookup yields CDR1 SGHRS and CDR2 YFSETQ. The CDR3 DNA is TGCGCCAGCAGCTTGGAACCAGGGACATTCTACGAGCAGTACTTC. Translated: CASSLEPGTFYEQYF.

To note about this clone: A junction end diverges from the germline sequence, so it may reflect a read error. V is TRBV5-6 and J is TRBJ2-5; 7 bases map to TRBD2. The CDR3 is 14 residues long. CDR1 is SGHDT, CDR2 YYEEEE, per germline. CDR3: CVSSRLAGGGTQYF. In nucleotides, the CDR3 is TGTGTCAGCAGCCGACTAGCAGGTGGGGGGACCCAGTACTTC.

This chain connects TRBV5-1 to TRBJ2-7; 11 nucleotides line up with TRBD2. From germline, CDR1 is SGHRS and CDR2 YFSETQ. With 1 base clipped from V and 6 bases from J, the junction kept 9 bases outside the gene matches. The CDR3 is made up of 16 amino acids. The CDR3 sequence is CASSLRTSGGGGEQYF. DNA of the CDR3: TGCGCCAGCAGCTTGCGTACTAGCGGGGGAGGTGGCGAGCAGTACTTC.

This clone was recorded a few times. In nucleotides, the CDR3 is TGCGCCAGCAGCCAAACAGTGGTCGGGGGATACGAGCAGTACTTC. It translates to CASSQTVVGGYEQYF. The V call is TRBV4-3, the J call TRBJ2-7, with D possibly matching TRBD2 (6 bases). The CDR3 contains 15 residues. CDR1 LGHNA and CDR2 YSLEER come from the germline V gene. Deletions cut 2 bases from V and 4 bases from J, with 15 bases between.

The sample holds a few counts of this clone. This chain connects TRBV29-1 to TRBJ1-1, with TRBD1 as a possible D gene (5 bases). Germline lookup yields CDR1 SQVTM and CDR2 ANQGSEA. V shed 2 bases and J shed 1 base, with 8 bases lying between them. This CDR3 spans 13 amino acids. CDR3 in DNA: TGCAGCGTTGAAATGGGGGGGAACACTGAAGCTTTCTTT. As protein: CSVEMGGNTEAFF.

With regard to this clone: The germline gene is not matched at one end of the junction; a read error may be the cause. The CDR3 nucleotides are TGTGCCAGCAGCGTCGACCGACTAGCGGGCGGCCCCCAAAAGACCCAGTACTTC. It is translated as CASSVDRLAGGPQKTQYF. The chain is built from TRBV11-2 and TRBJ2-5, with 10 bases matching TRBD2. The CDR3 is 18 amino acids. Germline CDR1 reads SGHAT; CDR2 reads FQNNGV.

This clone turned up a few times. The chain uses TRBV28 and TRBJ2-7, with 11 bases identical to TRBD2. The CDR3 is 17 residues long. The ends lost 2 bases at V and 0 bases at J; junction bases unmatched: 6. Germline lookup yields CDR1 MDHEN and CDR2 SYDVKM. The CDR3 loop is CASSLLGGTSGSYEQYF. The CDR3 DNA follows: TGTGCCAGCAGTTTACTGGGTGGGACTAGCGGCTCCTACGAGCAGTACTTC.

This clone was counted only a few times. The chain uses TRBV5-4 and TRBJ1-1; no clear D gene. This CDR3 has 16 residues. CDR1 and CDR2 from the germline V gene are SGHNT and YYREEE (reference sequence). V was clipped by 4 bases and J by 4 bases, with 20 bases between them. CDR3 DNA sequence: TGTGCCAGCAGCCCGGCTGGGAGAATGGTCGGCACTGAAGCTTTCTTT. Protein: CASSPAGRMVGTEAFF.

The chain links TRBV11-1 to TRBJ2-7; possibly TRBD2 for D (6 bases). V shed 7 bases and J shed 7 bases, with 23 bases lying between them. The CDR3 contains 15 residues. Germline values: CDR1 SGHAT, CDR2 FQDESV (reference sequence). For the CDR3, the DNA is TGTGCCAGCAACCTACTAGCCGGGCCCCCCGGGGAGCAGTACTTC. It is translated as CASNLLAGPPGEQYF.

There are a few counts of this clone. The chain employs TRBV11-2 and TRBJ1-1; D unresolved. The CDR3 runs 13 residues. Trimming left V 0 bases short and J 8 bases short, with 10 bases between. CDR1 is SGHAT, CDR2 FQNNGV, per germline. DNA for the CDR3: TGTGCCAGCAGCTTAGATCTTACAGAGGAAGCTTTCTTT. Translated: CASSLDLTEEAFF. The full variable domain, its missing parts supplied by reference TRBV11-2 and TRBJ1-1, is EAGVAQSPRYKIIEKRQSVAFWCNPISGHATLYWYQQILGQGPKLLIQFQNNGVVDDSQLPKDRFSAERLKGVDSTLKIQPAKLEDSAVYLCASSLDLTEEAFFGQGTRLTVV.

This clone was detected only a few times. The chain carries TRBV7-9 and TRBJ2-2, with 12 bases fitting TRBD2. The CDR3 totals 17 residues. J gave up 0 bases and V 5 bases, and 4 bases lay outside the gene matches. Germline V gene sequence: CDR1 SEHNR, CDR2 FQNEAQ (reference sequence). This CDR3 reads CASSRTSGAANTGELFF. The CDR3 DNA reads TGTGCCAGCAGCAGGACTAGCGGGGCCGCGAACACCGGGGAGCTGTTTTTT. The entire variable domain, with the rest obtained from reference TRBV7-9 and TRBJ2-2, is as follows: DTGVSQNPRHKITKRGQNVTFRCDPISEHNRLYWYRQTLGQGPEFLTYFQNEAQLEKSRLLSDRFSAERPKGSFSTLEIQRTEQGDSAMYLCASSRTSGAANTGELFFGEGSRLTVL.

This clone was observed a handful of times. This rearrangement joins TRBV9 to TRBJ2-1, with 11 bases that match TRBD2. V lost 4 bases and J lost 0; bases outside the gene matches: 9. The germline V gene has CDR1 SGDLS and CDR2 YYNGEE. The CDR3 is made up of 18 amino acids. The CDR3: CASSPSSGGPISYNEQFF. CDR3 nucleotides: TGTGCCAGCAGCCCGTCTAGCGGGGGGCCCATCTCCTACAATGAGCAGTTCTTC. Combining the CDR3 with reference TRBV9 and TRBJ2-1 gives the whole variable domain DSGVTQTPKHLITATGQRVTLRCSPRSGDLSVYWYQQSLDQGLQFLIQYYNGEERAKGNILERFSAQQFPDLHSELNLSSLELGDSALYFCASSPSSGGPISYNEQFFGPGTRLTVL.

This chain connects TRBV5-6 to TRBJ2-7; 10 bases map to TRBD1. Germline V gene lookup returns CDR1 SGHDT and CDR2 YYEEEE. The J segment lost 2 bases and the V segment lost 1 base, leaving 3 bases of the junction unmatched. The CDR3 has 15 amino acids. The CDR3 protein is CASSLWDRGPYEQYF. Written as DNA, the CDR3 is TGTGCCAGCAGCTTGTGGGACAGGGGACCCTACGAGCAGTACTTC.

This clone was seen a few times. The same CDR3 can be traced to other DNA sequences in this sample. The V and J genes are TRBV9 and TRBJ2-5; D is undetermined. Germline CDR1 reads SGDLS; CDR2 reads YYNGEE. V lost 0 bases, J lost 1 base, and 7 bases lay in between. The CDR3 runs to 14 residues. In nucleotides, the CDR3 is TGTGCCAGCAGCGTAGGGGCAGGCCAAGAGACCCAGTACTTC. Amino acids: CASSVGAGQETQYF.

This clone was detected only a few times. V gene TRBV7-9 combines with J gene TRBJ1-5; perhaps TRBD1 as D (6 bases). Between the trimmed V and J ends, which lost 5 bases and 4 bases, there was a span of 12 bases. Germline CDR1 is SEHNR and CDR2 is FQNEAQ (reference sequence). This CDR3 comprises 14 residues. In DNA form, the CDR3 reads TGTGCCAGCAGCGGCAGAGACAGGAATCAGCCCCAGCATTTT. Its translation is CASSGRDRNQPQHF.

The chain uses TRBV5-8 and TRBJ2-7; 9 bases match TRBD1. The V segment lost 5 bases and the J segment 4 bases; nucleotides outside the gene matches: 13. CDR3 length: 16 amino acids. Per the germline V gene, CDR1 is SGHTS and CDR2 is YDEGEE. CDR3 region: CASRQGTGTSPYEQYF. For the CDR3, the DNA is TGTGCCAGCAGACAAGGGACAGGGACCTCCCCTTACGAGCAGTACTTC.

The chain couples TRBV19 to TRBJ1-1; D may be TRBD1 (5 bases). There are 14 residues in the CDR3. V was pared by 3 bases and J by 1 base, with 9 bases between. Germline assignment: CDR1 LNHDA and CDR2 SQIVND (reference sequence). This CDR3 reads CASSMGQGNTEAFF. Here the CDR3 DNA reads TGTGCCAGTAGTATGGGGCAGGGGAACACTGAAGCTTTCTTT.

This clone came up a few times. This chain connects TRBV4-1 to TRBJ2-3; 12 nucleotides align to TRBD2. Germline V gene lookup returns CDR1 MGHRA and CDR2 YSYEKL. V trimming: 0 bases; J trimming: 8 bases; junction bases outside the gene matches: 15. This CDR3 region has 19 residues. Written as DNA, the CDR3 is TGCGCCAGCAGCCAAGATTCCCAACTAGCGGGGGGCCCACAGGGTACGCAGTATTTT. Residues: CASSQDSQLAGGPQGTQYF.

The chain combines TRBV11-2 with TRBJ2-1; 10 nucleotides align to TRBD2. With 6 bases clipped from V and 9 bases from J, the junction kept 8 bases outside the gene matches. CDR1 and CDR2 from the germline V gene are SGHAT and FQNNGV. The CDR3 consists of 14 residues. The CDR3 DNA reads TGTGCCAGCAGTCCACCTCTAGCGGGGGTTGAGCAGTTCTTC. It specifies CASSPPLAGVEQFF.

This clone was counted a few times. The chain couples TRBV7-9 to TRBJ2-1; TRBD2 might be the D (7 bases). The germline gives CDR1 SEHNR, CDR2 FQNEAQ (reference sequence). This CDR3 has 13 amino acids. The V gene lost 3 bases and the J gene lost 8 bases, with 11 bases spanning the gap. The CDR3 DNA sequence: TGTGCCAGCAGCTTGGGGGGGGCCGATGAGCAGTTCTTC. As protein: CASSLGGADEQFF.

This clone was found a few times. The V and J genes are TRBV7-2 and TRBJ1-2; D may be TRBD1 (6 bases). This CDR3 is built from 15 residues. Germline V gene sequence: CDR1 SGHTA, CDR2 FQGNSA. Trimming took off 5 bases at V and 3 bases at J, with 16 bases between the two ends. CDR3 loop: CASSPPGGRYYGYTF. The CDR3 DNA follows: TGTGCCAGCAGCCCCCCCGGGGGGCGGTACTATGGCTACACCTTC.